This T cell receptor beta chain was identified in a study of T cell changes during pregnancy in multiple sclerosis. Only in-frame clones appear in the TCRdb table, and some are missing; sequencing was by immunoSEQ multiplex PCR. The table lists about 73,000 clones, around 92% of them singletons. V lost 0 bases, J lost 3 bases, and 12 bases lay in between. Germline assignment: CDR1 WSHSY and CDR2 SAAADI. This CDR3 contains 15 residues. Source: peripheral blood, taken in the third trimester of pregnancy. This chain links TRBV10-2 with TRBJ2-7; D unresolved. The receptor was isolated from a female donor in good health, enrolled as a control in a pregnancy study. Here the CDR3 DNA reads TGCGCCAGCAGTGAGTCAGAGGTCAGCCTCTACGAGCAGTACTTC. This encodes CASSESEVSLYEQYF.